Each of the 11 T cell receptor beta chains below was sequenced from the same sample in a study of beta chain features in type 1 diabetes. These receptors have no identified antigens. Expressed TCRB transcripts got sequenced, as all isolated RNA was reverse transcribed. Profiled with immunoSEQ multiplex PCR; TCRdb holds only in-frame clones, not every one. Among about 640,000 clones listed, roughly 12% were seen once. Study-wide points: When Type 1 diabetes patients were examined, their TCRB CDR3s proved moderately but significantly shorter in all four CD4+ subsets.

The sequencing input was naive CD4+ T cells from blood. These receptors all come from a man aged 30-40 years with type 1 diabetes.

In this sample, this clone turned up a few times. The CDR3 DNA reads as TGTGCCAGCGTACACACTCCGGGACAGGGGGCTGAGACCCAGTACTTC. This sequence encodes CASVHTPGQGAETQYF. The chain uses TRBV25-1 and TRBJ2-5; 12 bases are shared with TRBD1. The J segment lost 5 bases and the V segment lost 8 bases, leaving 12 bases of the junction unmatched. The CDR3 runs to 16 residues. CDR1 is MGHDK and CDR2 is SYGVNS in the germline V gene.

Notes on this clone: The same CDR3 also results from other DNA sequences found in this sample. CDR3: CASSLGSGGSYNEQFF. In DNA, the CDR3 is TGTGCCAGCAGCTTGGGTAGCGGGGGTAGCTACAATGAGCAGTTCTTC. The chain combines TRBV5-4 with TRBJ2-1; 9 positions match TRBD2. J lost 3 bases, V lost 0 bases, and 4 bases had no gene match. The CDR3 sequence is 16 residues long. Germline-derived CDR1 and CDR2 are SGHNT and YYREEE (reference sequence).

The chain uses TRBV9 and TRBJ2-1, with D perhaps TRBD1 or TRBD2 (5 bases each). The germline V gene encodes CDR1 SGDLS and CDR2 YYNGEE. This CDR3 has 15 amino acids. V gave up 0 bases and J gave up 8 bases, with 15 bases separating them. CDR3: CASSVAPVEGHEQFF. The CDR3 coding sequence is TGTGCCAGCAGCGTAGCCCCAGTAGAGGGGCATGAGCAGTTCTTC. Variable domain in full (rest from reference TRBV9 and TRBJ2-1): DSGVTQTPKHLITATGQRVTLRCSPRSGDLSVYWYQQSLDQGLQFLIQYYNGEERAKGNILERFSAQQFPDLHSELNLSSLELGDSALYFCASSVAPVEGHEQFFGPGTRLTVL.

As to this clone: Other DNA sequences in this specimen translate into the identical CDR3. The chain carries TRBV11-2 and TRBJ2-1; the D gene is possibly TRBD1 (6 bases). CDR3 size: 14 residues. CDR1 SGHAT and CDR2 FQNNGV come from the germline V gene. The V end lost 1 base, the J end lost 4 bases, and 8 bases lay between the germline ends. The DNA for the CDR3 is TGTGCCAGCAGCTTAGGACAGGTATACAATGAGCAGTTCTTC. Its translation is CASSLGQVYNEQFF.

A few counts support this clone. The chain combines TRBV2 with TRBJ1-6, with 8 bases that match TRBD1. CDR1 is SNHLY and CDR2 is FYNNEI in the germline V gene. The V gene end was trimmed by 9 bases and the J gene end by 5 bases; junction bases not matched to a gene: 6. CDR3 length: 14 residues. The CDR3 nucleotides read TGTGCCAGGAGACAGGGGAACGATAATTCACCCCTCCACTTT. It specifies CARRQGNDNSPLHF.

This chain uses TRBV13 with TRBJ2-1; a possible D gene is TRBD2 (5 bases). V lost 6 bases and J 3 bases, leaving 6 bases between the germline ends. The CDR3 is 12 amino acids. Germline CDR1 reads PRHDT; CDR2 reads FYEKMQ (reference sequence). DNA for the CDR3: TGTGCCAGCAGTCGGGGCTACAATGAGCAGTTCTTC. Its protein product is CASSRGYNEQFF.

This clone was found a few times. The chain has TRBV19 and TRBJ2-1; 9 bases match TRBD1. Trimming cost V 5 bases and J 3 bases; bases outside gene matches: 5. The CDR3 covers 15 residues. Germline V lookup: CDR1 LNHDA, CDR2 SQIVND (reference sequence). The CDR3 nucleotides read TGTGCCAGTAGTGGGACAGGGAGTGACTACAATGAGCAGTTCTTC. Translation gives CASSGTGSDYNEQFF. Full variable domain (missing parts from reference TRBV19 and TRBJ2-1): DGGITQSPKYLFRKEGQNVTLSCEQNLNHDAMYWYRQDPGQGLRLIYYSQIVNDFQKGDIAEGYSVSREKKESFPLTVTSAQKNPTAFYLCASSGTGSDYNEQFFGPGTRLTVL.

The CDR3, as DNA: TGTGCCAGCAGCCTTCGGACAGATAACACTGAAGCTTTCTTT. This codes for CASSLRTDNTEAFF. The chain combines TRBV7-2 with TRBJ1-1, with D possibly matching TRBD1 (6 bases). The V end lost 5 bases, the J end lost 2 bases, and 12 bases lay between the germline ends. CDR1 is SGHTA, CDR2 FQGNSA, per germline. CDR3 length: 14 amino acids.

The chain joins TRBV18 to TRBJ2-5; D is undetermined. Germline CDR1 KGHSH, CDR2 LQKENI. This CDR3 comprises 15 residues. The V end was cut by 3 bases, the J end by 2 bases, with 13 bases between. CDR3: CASSPQVDIQETQYF. The DNA of the CDR3 is TGTGCCAGCTCACCTCAGGTCGATATTCAAGAGACCCAGTACTTC.

This clone was seen more than once but under ten times. The V call is TRBV7-2, the J call TRBJ1-5; 7 bases align to TRBD1. The CDR3 is 13 residues long. Per the germline V gene, CDR1 is SGHTA and CDR2 is FQGNSA. The V segment lost 5 bases and the J segment 7 bases; nucleotides outside the gene matches: 5. Here the CDR3 DNA reads TGTGCCAGCAGCCAGACAGGGTCCCAGCCCCAGCATTTT. This gives the protein CASSQTGSQPQHF.

Only a few counts were recorded for this clone. V is TRBV9 and J is TRBJ2-2; 9 bases map to TRBD1. This CDR3 is 15 amino acids long. The germline V gene encodes CDR1 SGDLS and CDR2 YYNGEE. The trim removed 4 bases at V and 4 bases at J, leaving 5 bases unmatched. CDR3 sequence reads: CASSPGQGSTGELFF. Written as DNA, the CDR3 is TGTGCCAGCAGCCCGGGACAGGGCTCCACCGGGGAGCTGTTTTTT.